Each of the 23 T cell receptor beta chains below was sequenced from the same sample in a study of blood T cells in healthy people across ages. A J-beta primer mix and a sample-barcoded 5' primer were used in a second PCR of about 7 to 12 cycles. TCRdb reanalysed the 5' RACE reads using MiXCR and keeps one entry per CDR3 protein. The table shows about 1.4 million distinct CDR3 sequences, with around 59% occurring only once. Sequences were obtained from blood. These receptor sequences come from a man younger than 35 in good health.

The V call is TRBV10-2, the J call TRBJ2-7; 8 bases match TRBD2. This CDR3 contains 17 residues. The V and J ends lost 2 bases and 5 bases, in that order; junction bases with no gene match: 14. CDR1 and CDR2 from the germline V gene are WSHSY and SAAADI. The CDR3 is CASSELQPGLDQDEQYF. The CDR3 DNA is TGCGCCAGCAGTGAGCTCCAACCGGGACTAGATCAAGACGAGCAGTACTTC.

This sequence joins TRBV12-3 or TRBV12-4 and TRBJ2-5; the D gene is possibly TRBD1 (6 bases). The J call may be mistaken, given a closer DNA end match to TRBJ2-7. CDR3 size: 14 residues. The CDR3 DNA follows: TGTGCCAGCAGTGATAGGGTAGGGGGTTACGAGCAGTACTTC. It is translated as CASSDRVGGYEQYF.

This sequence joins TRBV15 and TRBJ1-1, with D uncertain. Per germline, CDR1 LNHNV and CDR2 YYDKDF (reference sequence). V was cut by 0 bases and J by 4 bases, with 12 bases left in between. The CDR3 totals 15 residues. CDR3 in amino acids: CATSRDGARGTEAFF. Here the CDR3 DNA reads TGTGCCACCAGCAGAGATGGAGCTCGGGGCACTGAAGCTTTCTTT. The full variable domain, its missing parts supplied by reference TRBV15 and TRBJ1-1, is DAMVIQNPRYQVTQFGKPVTLSCSQTLNHNVMYWYQQKSSQAPKLLFHYYDKDFNNEADTPDNFQSRRPNTSFCFLDIRSPGLGDTAMYLCATSRDGARGTEAFFGQGTRLTVV.

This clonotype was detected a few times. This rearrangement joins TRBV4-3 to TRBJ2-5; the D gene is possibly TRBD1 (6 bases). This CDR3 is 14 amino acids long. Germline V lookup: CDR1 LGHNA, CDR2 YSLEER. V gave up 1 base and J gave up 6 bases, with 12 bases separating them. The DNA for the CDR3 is TGCGCCAGCAGCCAAGCTACAGGGTTGCAGACCCAGTACTTC. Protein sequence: CASSQATGLQTQYF.

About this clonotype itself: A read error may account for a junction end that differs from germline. The chain's CDR3 is CASSQGGGYIF. CDR3 DNA sequence: TGTGCCAGCAGCCAGGGCGGGGGCTACATCTTC. The chain recombines TRBV3-1 with TRBJ1-2; perhaps TRBD1 as D (6 bases). From germline, CDR1 is LGHDT and CDR2 YNNKEL (reference sequence). The CDR3 extends over 11 amino acids.

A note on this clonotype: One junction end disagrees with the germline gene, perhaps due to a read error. The chain's CDR3 is CACSTRLSDTQYF. The CDR3 nucleotides are TGTGCCTGCAGTACAAGACTATCAGATACGCAGTATTTT. The V gene is TRBV12-3 or TRBV12-4, the J gene TRBJ2-3; D is possibly TRBD2 (5 bases). The CDR3 spans 13 residues.

The CDR3 here is CASSQATAYNEQFF. The CDR3 DNA reads TGTGCCAGCAGCCAAGCCACAGCCTACAATGAGCAGTTCTTC. The chain carries TRBV3-1 and TRBJ2-1, with D uncertain. The CDR3 has 14 amino acids. CDR1 is LGHDT and CDR2 is YNNKEL in the germline V gene (reference sequence). V was cut by 1 base and J by 2 bases, with 6 bases left in between.

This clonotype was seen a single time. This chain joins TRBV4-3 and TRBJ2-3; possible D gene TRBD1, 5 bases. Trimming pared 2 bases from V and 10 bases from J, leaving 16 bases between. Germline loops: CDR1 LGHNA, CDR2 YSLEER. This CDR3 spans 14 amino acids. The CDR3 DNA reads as TGCGCCAGCAGCCAAACGTATTACAGGCCACCGCAGTATTTT. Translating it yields CASSQTYYRPPQYF.

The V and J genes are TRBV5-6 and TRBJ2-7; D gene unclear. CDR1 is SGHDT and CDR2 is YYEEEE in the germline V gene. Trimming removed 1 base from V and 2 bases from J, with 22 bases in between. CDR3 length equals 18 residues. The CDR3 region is CASSLLFGQIKGTYEQYF. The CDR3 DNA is TGTGCCAGCAGCTTGCTCTTCGGTCAGATCAAAGGAACCTACGAGCAGTACTTC.

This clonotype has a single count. Here the CDR3 reads CASRTHLLGYF. Written as DNA, the CDR3 is TGCGCCAGCAGGACTCATCTTCTGGGGTACTTC. The chain uses TRBV10-1 and TRBJ2-7; D unclear. V lost 6 bases and J 12 bases, leaving 15 bases between the germline ends. This CDR3 contains 11 residues. Germline-derived CDR1 and CDR2 are WNHNN and SYGVQD (reference sequence).

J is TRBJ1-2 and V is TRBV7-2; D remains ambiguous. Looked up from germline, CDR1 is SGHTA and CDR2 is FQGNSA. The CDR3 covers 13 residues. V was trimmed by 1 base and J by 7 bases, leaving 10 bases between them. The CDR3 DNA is TGTGCCAGCAGCTTAGGGGGTACATTTGGCTACACCTTC. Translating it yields CASSLGGTFGYTF.

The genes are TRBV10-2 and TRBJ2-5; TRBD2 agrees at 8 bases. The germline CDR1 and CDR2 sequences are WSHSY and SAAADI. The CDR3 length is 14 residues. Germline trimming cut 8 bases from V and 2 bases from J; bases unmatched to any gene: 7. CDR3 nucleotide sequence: TGCGCCAGCGGTCGTAGCGGGGTACAAGAGACCCAGTACTTC. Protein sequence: CASGRSGVQETQYF.

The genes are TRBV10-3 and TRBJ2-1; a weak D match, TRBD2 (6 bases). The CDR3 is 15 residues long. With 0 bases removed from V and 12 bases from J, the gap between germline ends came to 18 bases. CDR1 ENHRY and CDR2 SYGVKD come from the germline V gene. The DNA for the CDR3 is TGTGCCATCAGTGAGTCGGATAGGAGGGTGCTTGGGCAGTTCTTC. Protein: CAISESDRRVLGQFF.

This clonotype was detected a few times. This chain's CDR3 is CASSLVAGAKNIQYF. CDR3 coding DNA: TGTGCCAGCAGCTTAGTAGCGGGAGCCAAAAACATTCAGTACTTC. The rearrangement links TRBV7-2 to TRBJ2-4; 7 bases align to TRBD2. The V gene end was trimmed by 1 base and the J gene end by 0 bases; junction bases not matched to a gene: 0. Germline lookup yields CDR1 SGHTA and CDR2 FQGNSA. This CDR3 region has 15 residues.

The CDR3 reads CSARPEWGGGQTHYYGYTF. The CDR3, as DNA: TGCAGTGCTAGACCCGAATGGGGAGGGGGCCAAACCCATTACTATGGCTACACCTTC. The rearrangement joins TRBV20-1 to TRBJ1-2; 7 positions agree with TRBD1. The J segment lost 3 bases and the V segment lost 2 bases, leaving 21 bases of the junction unmatched. The germline V gene encodes CDR1 DFQATT and CDR2 SNEGSKA (reference sequence). CDR3 size: 19 residues.

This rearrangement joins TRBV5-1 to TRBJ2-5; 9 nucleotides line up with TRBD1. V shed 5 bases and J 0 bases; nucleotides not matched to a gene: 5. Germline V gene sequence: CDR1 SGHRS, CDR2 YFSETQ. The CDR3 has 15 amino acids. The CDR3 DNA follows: TGCGCCAGCAGAATACAGGGGGCCGACCAAGAGACCCAGTACTTC. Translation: CASRIQGADQETQYF.

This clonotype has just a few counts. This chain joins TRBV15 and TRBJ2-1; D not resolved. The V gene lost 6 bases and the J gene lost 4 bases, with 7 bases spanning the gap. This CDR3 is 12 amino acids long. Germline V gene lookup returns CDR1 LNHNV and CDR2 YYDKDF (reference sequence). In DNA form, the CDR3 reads TGTGCCACCAGTCCAGATTACAATGAGCAGTTCTTC. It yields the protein CATSPDYNEQFF.

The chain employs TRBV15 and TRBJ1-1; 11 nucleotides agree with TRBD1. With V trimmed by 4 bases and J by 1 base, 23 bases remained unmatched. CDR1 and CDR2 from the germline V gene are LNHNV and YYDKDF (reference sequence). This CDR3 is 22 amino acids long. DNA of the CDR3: TGTGCCACCAGCACCCCCTTCCCGGGACAGGGGGACCCCCGTCCCGCGAACACTGAAGCTTTCTTT. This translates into CATSTPFPGQGDPRPANTEAFF.

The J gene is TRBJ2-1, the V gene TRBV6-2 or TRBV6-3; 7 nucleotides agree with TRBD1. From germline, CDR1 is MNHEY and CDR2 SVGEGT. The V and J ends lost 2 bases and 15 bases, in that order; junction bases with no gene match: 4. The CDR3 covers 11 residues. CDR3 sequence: CASSYPGQMFF. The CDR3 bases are TGTGCCAGCAGTTACCCGGGACAGATGTTCTTC.

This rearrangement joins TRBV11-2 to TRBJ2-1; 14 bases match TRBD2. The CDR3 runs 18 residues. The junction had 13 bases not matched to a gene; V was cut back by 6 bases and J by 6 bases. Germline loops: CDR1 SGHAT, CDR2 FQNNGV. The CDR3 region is CASSRTVTSGRVGNEQFF. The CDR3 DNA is TGTGCCAGCAGTCGAACAGTGACTAGCGGGAGGGTTGGCAATGAGCAGTTCTTC.

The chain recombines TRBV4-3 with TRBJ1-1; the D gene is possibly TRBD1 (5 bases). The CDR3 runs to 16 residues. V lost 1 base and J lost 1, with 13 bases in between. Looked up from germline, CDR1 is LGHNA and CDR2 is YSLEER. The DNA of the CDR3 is TGCGCCAGCAGCCAAGTCCTGATCAGGGAGAACACTGAAGCTTTCTTT. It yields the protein CASSQVLIRENTEAFF.

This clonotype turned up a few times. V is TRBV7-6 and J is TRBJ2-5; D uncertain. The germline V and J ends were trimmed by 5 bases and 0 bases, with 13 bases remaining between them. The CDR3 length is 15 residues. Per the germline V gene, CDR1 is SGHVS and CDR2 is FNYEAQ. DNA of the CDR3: TGTGCCAGCAGCCGAACCCCGACGTACCAAGAGACCCAGTACTTC. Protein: CASSRTPTYQETQYF.

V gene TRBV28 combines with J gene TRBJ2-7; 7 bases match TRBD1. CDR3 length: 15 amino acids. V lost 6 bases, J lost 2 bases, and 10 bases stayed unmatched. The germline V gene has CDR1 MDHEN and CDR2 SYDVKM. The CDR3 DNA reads TGTGCCAGCAGCCGAGGGACAGCCCCTACCTACGAGCAGTACTTC. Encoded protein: CASSRGTAPTYEQYF.